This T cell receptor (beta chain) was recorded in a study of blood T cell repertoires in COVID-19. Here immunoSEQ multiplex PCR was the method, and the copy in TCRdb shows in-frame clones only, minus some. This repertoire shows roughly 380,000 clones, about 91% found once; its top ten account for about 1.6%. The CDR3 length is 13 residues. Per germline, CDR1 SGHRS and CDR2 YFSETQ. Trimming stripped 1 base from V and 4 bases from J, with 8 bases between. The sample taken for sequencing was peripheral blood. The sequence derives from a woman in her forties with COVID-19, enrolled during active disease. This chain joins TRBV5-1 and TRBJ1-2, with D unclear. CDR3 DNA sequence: TGCGCCAGCAGCTTGACAGACCTCTATGGCTACACCTTC. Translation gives CASSLTDLYGYTF.